The next 6 T cell receptor beta chains were all read from a single sample in a study of blood T cells in healthy people across ages. Next came a second PCR, run for roughly 6 to 11 cycles, which used a sample-barcoded 5' primer along with a J-beta primer mix. Via MiXCR, TCRdb re-called the 5' RACE reads, giving one row per CDR3 protein. This sample has 700,000 or so distinct CDR3 sequences, with 20% to 25% found just once. The source material was blood. These receptors all come from a man in his 70s in good health.

The V call is TRBV11-1, the J call TRBJ2-2; no definite D call. V was cut by 2 bases and J by 6 bases, with 10 bases left in between. This CDR3 is built from 14 residues. Per germline, CDR1 SGHAT and CDR2 FQDESV (reference sequence). The CDR3 DNA reads TGTGCCAGCAGCTTAAGGCCCGTGGCCGGGGAGCTGTTTTTT. Its protein product is CASSLRPVAGELFF.

J is TRBJ1-2 and V is TRBV29-1; D not certain. Trimming cost V 4 bases and J 4 bases, with 10 bases left between them. Germline values: CDR1 SQVTM, CDR2 ANQGSEA. The CDR3 has 12 amino acids. CDR3 nucleotides: TGCAGCGTTGCCCAGGTGGGCTATGGCTACACCTTC. Translation gives CSVAQVGYGYTF.

This clonotype was seen many times. This sequence joins TRBV7-2 and TRBJ2-3; 8 positions agree with TRBD2. V was clipped by 1 base and J by 6 bases; unmatched bases: 6. The V gene's germline CDR1 is SGHTA and CDR2 FQGNSA. The CDR3 loop spans 15 amino acids. CDR3 region: CASSLEAAGEDTQYF. CDR3 DNA sequence: TGTGCCAGCAGCTTAGAGGCAGCGGGAGAGGATACGCAGTATTTT.

The rearrangement links TRBV5-1 to TRBJ2-5, with D possibly being TRBD1 (7 bases). Judging by the DNA end, TRBJ2-7 fits better; the J call may be wrong. This CDR3 is built from 16 residues. Germline V gene sequence: CDR1 SGHRS, CDR2 YFSETQ. The CDR3 protein is CASSFDTAGGPYEQYF. DNA for the CDR3: TGCGCCAGCAGCTTTGACACGGCAGGGGGGCCCTACGAGCAGTACTTC.

This clonotype was recorded at least ten times. This chain uses TRBV20-1 with TRBJ2-4; 7 bases are a match to TRBD1. With 0 bases clipped from V and 0 bases from J, the junction kept 5 bases outside the gene matches. CDR1 is DFQATT, CDR2 SNEGSKA, per germline (reference sequence). The CDR3 runs to 16 residues. The CDR3 bases are TGCAGTGCTAGAGATGGGGACAGACTAGCCAAAAACATTCAGTACTTC. This sequence encodes CSARDGDRLAKNIQYF.

The V gene is TRBV2, the J gene TRBJ1-2; the D is unclear. This CDR3 has 15 amino acids. The germline V gene has CDR1 SNHLY and CDR2 FYNNEI. Trimming removed 2 bases at V and 4 bases at J, with 14 bases between. The chain's CDR3 is CASSESLSLIYGYTF. The CDR3 coding sequence is TGTGCCAGCAGTGAATCCCTGAGTCTAATCTATGGCTACACCTTC.